This TCR beta chain stems from a study of blood T cell repertoires in COVID-19. Study background: Sites across the United States, Italy and Spain contributed samples from acute and convalescent COVID-19.

The assay was immunoSEQ multiplex PCR, and TCRdb's table has in-frame clones only and misses some. The table lists about 440,000 clones, nearly 90% of them singletons. Participants' reported clinical history set cohort assignment. Germline loops: CDR1 SGHNT, CDR2 YENEEA. J gave up 0 bases and V 1 base, and 8 bases lay outside the gene matches. The CDR3 runs to 19 residues. The chain joins TRBV11-3 to TRBJ2-1; 11 nucleotides align to TRBD2. The TCR comes from a woman under 30 with acute COVID-19. The sequencing input was PBMCs or T cells enriched from blood (not recorded which). The CDR3 protein is CASSLGLAGKMSSYNEQFF. The CDR3 nucleotides are TGTGCCAGCAGCTTAGGACTAGCGGGGAAGATGAGCTCCTACAATGAGCAGTTCTTC.